This T cell receptor beta chain is drawn from a study of shared clonotypes between healthy human individuals. Overall study context: The donor group consisted of two women and three men, aged 18 to 49. Study-wide results and caveats: A reduction in generation probabilities was seen for non-shared clonotypes relative to those shared by all four donors. Apart from blood, nothing was sampled; tissue repertoires likely differ.

Here immunoSEQ multiplex PCR was the method, and the copy in TCRdb shows in-frame clones only, minus some. The sample has fewer than 400,000 clones; around two thirds are singletons. Germline V gene data show CDR1 as SGHRS and CDR2 as YFSETQ. CDR3 length: 14 residues. Unmatched junction bases numbered 6, after V lost 5 bases and J lost 3 bases. To note about this clone: Its antigen is as yet unknown.

Sequenced: memory CD4+ T cells sorted from blood. The subset is: CD45RA-negative fraction. This chain uses TRBV5-1 with TRBJ2-7, with 9 bases fitting TRBD1. The sequence was collected from a man aged 25 to 40 in good health. The CDR3 DNA sequence: TGCGCCAGCAGGCGCACGGGACAGGGCTACGAGCAGTACTTC. Amino acids: CASRRTGQGYEQYF.